Listed below are T cell receptor beta chains from one sample, sequenced in a study of Graves' ophthalmopathy and Graves' hyperthyroidism. MiXCR, run by TCRdb on the multiplex PCR reads, gives a single entry per CDR3 protein. The data show roughly 1.1 million distinct CDR3 sequences, 35% to 40% seen once. The sample was peripheral blood or thyroid tissue (not recorded which). The receptors come from an adult man with Graves' hyperthyroidism. Each CDR3 is given with its conserved first and last residue. The D gene is left open where the match is weak. Not every row has a clone size; where given, it reads once, few, many or a size class.

cdr3_length | j_call | d_call | v_call | clone_size | cdr3_aa | cdr3_nt
14 | TRBJ1-5 | - | TRBV6-5 | few | CASSYSILSQPQHF | TGTGCCAGCAGTTACTCGATATTATCTCAGCCCCAGCATTTT
17 | TRBJ2-5 | - | TRBV20-1 | - | CSALTPWTGRYQETQYF | TGCAGTGCTTTGACGCCATGGACGGGAAGATACCAAGAGACCCAGTACTTC
14 | TRBJ2-5 | TRBD1 | TRBV2 | - | CASSQMTGSETQYF | TGTGCCAGCAGCCAGATGACAGGGTCCGAGACCCAGTACTTC
13 | TRBJ2-7 | TRBD2 | TRBV6-6 | many | CASTTSAGAEQYF | TGTGCCAGCACCACGTCAGCGGGGGCGGAGCAGTACTTC
15 | TRBJ1-3 | - | TRBV9 | few | CASSPRTSSGNTIYF | TGTGCCAGCAGCCCTCGAACGAGCTCTGGAAACACCATATATTTT
16 | TRBJ2-2 | TRBD2 | TRBV7-9 | many | CASSSRAGGRTGELFF | TGTGCCAGCAGCTCCCGAGCGGGAGGGCGGACCGGGGAGCTGTTTTTT
13 | TRBJ2-5 | - | TRBV7-9 | - | CASSRDIGETQYF | TGTGCCAGCAGCCGCGACATTGGGGAGACCCAGTACTTC
12 | TRBJ1-5 | - | TRBV2 | - | CASSGGAAYEHF | TGTGCCAGCAGTGGGGGGGCCGCCTACGAGCATTTT
16 | TRBJ1-2 | TRBD1 | TRBV12-3/TRBV12-4 | - | CASSSLGTGLTYGYTF | TGTGCCAGCAGTTCTTTGGGGACAGGACTTACATATGGCTACACCTTC
15 | TRBJ2-3 | TRBD1 | TRBV19 | - | CASSGTGASTDTQYF | TGTGCCAGTAGCGGGACAGGAGCTAGCACAGATACGCAGTATTTT
13 | TRBJ1-5 | TRBD1 | TRBV20-1 | once | CSQDRADNQPQHF | TGCAGCCAGGACAGGGCAGACAATCAGCCCCAGCATTTT
12 | TRBJ2-5 | - | TRBV20-1 | - | CSAIQQKETQYF | TGCAGTGCTATTCAACAAAAAGAGACCCAGTACTTC
11 | TRBJ2-5 | TRBD1 | TRBV10-3 | - | CAIRQGETQYF | TGTGCCATCAGACAGGGGGAGACCCAGTACTTC
15 | TRBJ1-4 | - | TRBV7-2 | many | CASSRTDATNEKLFF | TGTGCCAGCAGCCGGACGGATGCAACTAATGAAAAACTGTTTTTT
12 | TRBJ1-2 | - | TRBV6-5 | many | CASSTGLYGYTF | TGTGCCAGCAGTACGGGACTCTATGGCTACACCTTC
11 | TRBJ2-7 | TRBD1 | TRBV6-1 | - | CATDRAYEQYF | TGTGCCACCGACAGGGCCTACGAGCAGTACTTC
11 | TRBJ2-7 | - | TRBV25-1 | once | CASPISYEQYF | TGTGCCAGCCCAATTTCCTACGAGCAGTACTTC
15 | TRBJ1-6 | TRBD1 | TRBV11-2 | - | CASSNRDRASSPLHF | TGTGCCAGCAGCAACCGGGACAGGGCTTCCTCACCCCTCCACTTT
13 | TRBJ2-7 | - | TRBV28 | - | CASSYVGFYEQYF | TGTGCCAGCAGCTACGTGGGGTTCTACGAGCAGTACTTC
13 | TRBJ2-7 | TRBD2 | TRBV20-1 | many | CSASAGARPEQYF | TGCAGTGCCTCAGCGGGAGCTCGCCCCGAGCAGTACTTC